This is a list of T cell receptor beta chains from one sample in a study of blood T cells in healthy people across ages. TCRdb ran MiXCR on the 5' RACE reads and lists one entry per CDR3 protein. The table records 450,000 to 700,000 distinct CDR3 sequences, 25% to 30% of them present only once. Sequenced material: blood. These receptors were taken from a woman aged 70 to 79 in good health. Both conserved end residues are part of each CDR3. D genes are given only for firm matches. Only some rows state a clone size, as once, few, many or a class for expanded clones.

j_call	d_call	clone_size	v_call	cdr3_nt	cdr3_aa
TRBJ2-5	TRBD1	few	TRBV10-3	TGTGCCATCAGCCGGACAGGGGAGGAGACCCAGTACTTC	CAISRTGEETQYF
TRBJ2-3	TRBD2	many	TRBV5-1	TGCGCCAGCAGCGCAAGCGGGGGGACAGATACGCAGTATTTT	CASSASGGTDTQYF
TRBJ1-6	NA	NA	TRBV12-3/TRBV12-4	TGTGCCAGCAGTTTAGAATTCGACCCACCCGGGTCACCCCTCCACTTT	CASSLEFDPPGSPLHF
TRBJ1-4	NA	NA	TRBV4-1	TGCGCCAGCAGCCAAGATCAGGGCGGGGGTACTAATGAAAAACTGTTTTTT	CASSQDQGGGTNEKLFF
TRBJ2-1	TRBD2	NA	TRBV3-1	TGTGCCAGCAGCGGCCGCGGGCGGGGGGGCTCCTACAATGAGCAGTTCTTC	CASSGRGRGGSYNEQFF
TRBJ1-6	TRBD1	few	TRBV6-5	TGTGCCAGCAGTTACTCAGGGGGCCCAATAGTATCACCCCTCCACTTT	CASSYSGGPIVSPLHF
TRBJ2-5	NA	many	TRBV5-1	TGTGCCAGCAGGTCAGGGGAGACCCAGTACTTC	CASRSGETQYF
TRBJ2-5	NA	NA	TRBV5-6	TGTGCCAGCTTCAAGGAGGTGGCAGTCCAAGAGACCCAGTACTTC	CASFKEVAVQETQYF
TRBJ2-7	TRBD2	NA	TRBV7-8	TGTGCCAGCAGCCCTTATAGGATAGCGGGGGGACCCTACGAGCAGTACTTC	CASSPYRIAGGPYEQYF
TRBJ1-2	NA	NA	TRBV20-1	TGCAGTGCTAGATCCCCGGACGGCTATGGCTACACCTTC	CSARSPDGYGYTF
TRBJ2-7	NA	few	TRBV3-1	TGTGCCAGCAGATTGGAGGTTCTGGGCTACGAGCAGTACTTC	CASRLEVLGYEQYF
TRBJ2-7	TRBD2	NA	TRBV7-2	TGTGCCAGCAGCTTAGATAGCGGGGGGGCCTACGAGCAGTACTTC	CASSLDSGGAYEQYF
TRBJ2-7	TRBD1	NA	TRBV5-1	TGCGCCAGCAGCGACCTGGGACAGTACGAGCAGTACTTC	CASSDLGQYEQYF
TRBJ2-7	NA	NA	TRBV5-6	TGTGCCAGCAGCTTGGGGGGGTCAGTCTACCTTCCGCGGGAGCAGTACTTC	CASSLGGSVYLPREQYF
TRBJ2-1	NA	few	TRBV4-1	TGCGCCAGCAGCCAAGATCATTACAATGAGCAGTTCTTC	CASSQDHYNEQFF
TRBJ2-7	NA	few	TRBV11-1	TGTGCCAGCAGCCCCGGGTCAAGTTTAGGCGAGCAGTACTTC	CASSPGSSLGEQYF
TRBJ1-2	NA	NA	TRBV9	TGTGCCAGCAGCGTAGACTTCGGGGGGTTCCAGGGCTACACCTTC	CASSVDFGGFQGYTF
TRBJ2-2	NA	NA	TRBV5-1	TGCGCCAGCAGCGGGTCTAGCTTAGACACCGGGGAGCTGTTTTTT	CASSGSSLDTGELFF
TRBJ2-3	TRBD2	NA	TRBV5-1	TGCGCCAGCAGCTTGGAGGCGACTAGCGGGGGGGATACGCAGTATTTT	CASSLEATSGGDTQYF
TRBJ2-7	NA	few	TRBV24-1	TGTGCCACCAGTCCACCGACGTCCGACGAGCAGTACTTC	CATSPPTSDEQYF
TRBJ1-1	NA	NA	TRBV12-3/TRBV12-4	TGTGCCAGCAGCAGAGCCGACAGGAACACTGAAGCTTTCTTT	CASSRADRNTEAFF
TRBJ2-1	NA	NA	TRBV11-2	TGTGCCGGCAGCTTAGAAGGGCAGGCCCACCTCAATGAGCAGTTCTTC	CAGSLEGQAHLNEQFF
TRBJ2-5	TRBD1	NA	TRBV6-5	TGTGCCAGCAGTTATTGGACAGGGGACCGAGAGACCCAGTACTTC	CASSYWTGDRETQYF
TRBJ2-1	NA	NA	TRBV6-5	TGTGCCAGCAGTTACGGGCCATATGAGCAGTTCTTC	CASSYGPYEQFF
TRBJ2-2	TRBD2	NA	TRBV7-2	TGTGCCAGCAGACCCGGACTAGCGGGGGCTGGGGAGCTGTTTTTT	CASRPGLAGAGELFF
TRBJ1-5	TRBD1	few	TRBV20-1	TGCAGTGCTAGAGGGGGACAGGGTAACCTCCAGCCCCAGCATTTT	CSARGGQGNLQPQHF
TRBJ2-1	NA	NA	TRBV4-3	TGCGCCAGCAGCCAGGGGGAGGTCCCGGACAATGAGCAGTTCTTC	CASSQGEVPDNEQFF
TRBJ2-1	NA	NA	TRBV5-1	TGCGCCAGCAGCCCTCGAGGGTACAGTGCGGACGGGCAGTTCTTC	CASSPRGYSADGQFF
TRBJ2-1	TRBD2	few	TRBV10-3	TGTGCCATGTCTAGCGGGGGCGCCTACAATGAGCAGTTCTTC	CAMSSGGAYNEQFF
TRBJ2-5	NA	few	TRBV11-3	TGTGCCAGCAGCCGAACTAAACTAGAGACCCAGTACTTC	CASSRTKLETQYF
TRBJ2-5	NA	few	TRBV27	TGTGCCAGCAGTTTACTAGCTCTGTACCAAGAGACCCAGTACTTC	CASSLLALYQETQYF
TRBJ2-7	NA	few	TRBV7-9	TGTGCCAGCAGCCCGCACAGGGACCCCTACGAGCAGTACTTC	CASSPHRDPYEQYF
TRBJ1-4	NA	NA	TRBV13	TGTGCCAGCAGTTTCGCGCTGGGGGAACTGTTTTTT	CASSFALGELFF
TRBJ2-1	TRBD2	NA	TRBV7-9	TGTACCAGCAGCCCCTCCACTAGCGGGGAATGCAATGAGCAGTTCTTC	CTSSPSTSGECNEQFF
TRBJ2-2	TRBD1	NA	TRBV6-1	TGTGCCAGCAGGAGGACAGGGGACACCGGGGAGCTGTTTTTT	CASRRTGDTGELFF
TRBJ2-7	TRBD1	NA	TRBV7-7	TGTGCCAGCAGCTTTAGGACAGGGGGAACCTACGAGCAGTACTTC	CASSFRTGGTYEQYF
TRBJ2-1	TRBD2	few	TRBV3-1	TGTGCCAGCAGCAAACTAGCGGCAGCTTACAATGAGCGGTTCTTC	CASSKLAAAYNERFF
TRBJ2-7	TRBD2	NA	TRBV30	TGTGCCTGGAGTGGCAGGCGGGGGGGCCTCTACGAGCAGTACTTC	CAWSGRRGGLYEQYF
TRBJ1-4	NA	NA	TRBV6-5	TGTGCCAGCAGTTATCTTTCAGCAGGGGATGAAAAACTGTTTTTT	CASSYLSAGDEKLFF
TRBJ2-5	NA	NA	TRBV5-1	TGCGCCAGCAAGCCTCACTGGGGCCAAGAGACCCAGTACTTC	CASKPHWGQETQYF
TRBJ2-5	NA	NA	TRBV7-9	TGTGCCAGCAGCAAAGATTCCGATGTAGGGACCCAGTACTTC	CASSKDSDVGTQYF
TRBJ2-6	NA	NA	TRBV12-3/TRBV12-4	TGTGCCAGCAGTTATCTGGGGGGTCTAGCTCAAGGGGCCAACGTCCTGACTTTC	CASSYLGGLAQGANVLTF
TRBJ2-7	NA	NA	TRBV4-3	TGCGCCAGCAGCCAATATTTGGCCTACGAGCAGTACTTC	CASSQYLAYEQYF
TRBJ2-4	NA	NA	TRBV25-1	TGTGCCAGCAGTGACTCACTAGGGGACATTCAGTACTTC	CASSDSLGDIQYF
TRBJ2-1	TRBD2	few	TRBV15	TGTGCCACCAGCAGAGATAGATCGACTAGCGGGGTTAATGAGCAGTTCTTC	CATSRDRSTSGVNEQFF
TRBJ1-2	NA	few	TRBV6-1	TGTGCCAGCAGTCAAATCAGGGACGGCTACACCTTC	CASSQIRDGYTF
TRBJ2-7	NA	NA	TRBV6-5	TGTGCCAGCAGTTACTCGCGGCGGGGGCTCGTCGAGCAGTACTTC	CASSYSRRGLVEQYF
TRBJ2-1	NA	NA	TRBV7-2	TGTGCCAGCGGAACTAACTACAATGAGCAGTTCTTC	CASGTNYNEQFF
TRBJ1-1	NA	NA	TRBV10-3	TGTGCCATCAGTAAATCAGGGGACACTGAAGCTTTCTTT	CAISKSGDTEAFF
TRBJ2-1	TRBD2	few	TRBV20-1	TGCAGTGCTAGGAAGACTAGCGGGGCGTACAATGAGCAGTTCTTC	CSARKTSGAYNEQFF
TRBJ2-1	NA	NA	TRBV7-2	TGTGCCAGCACCTTACAGCTCAAGCAGTTCTTC	CASTLQLKQFF
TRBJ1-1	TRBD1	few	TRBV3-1	TGTGCCAGCAGCCCGATGACAGGGCTTGTCACTGAAGCTTTCTTT	CASSPMTGLVTEAFF
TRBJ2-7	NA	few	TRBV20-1	TGCAGTGCGTCCAGCTCCTACGAGCAGTACTTC	CSASSSYEQYF
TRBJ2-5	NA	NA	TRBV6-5	TGTGCCAGCAGTTACTCGAACAGGGAGTACGAGACCCAGTACTTC	CASSYSNREYETQYF